The 17 T cell receptor beta chains below were found in one sample sequenced in a study of OX40 agonist ivuxolimab in advanced cancers. Sequenced by immunoSEQ multiplex PCR; TCRdb stores in-frame clones only, minus some. Altogether about 67,000 clones are present, about 85% being singletons, with the ten largest covering approximately 0.68%. Specimen: CD4+ or CD8+ T cells sorted from blood, collected in a trial of the OX40 agonist ivuxolimab. These receptors all come from an adult with an advanced solid tumor such as melanoma, head and neck, liver or kidney cancer.

V and J are TRBV7-2 and TRBJ1-1; maybe TRBD1 (6 bases). There are 15 residues in the CDR3. V lost 3 bases, J lost 1 base, and 12 bases lay in between. CDR1 is SGHTA, CDR2 FQGNSA, per germline. The CDR3 here is CASSFWGPSNTEAFF. CDR3 DNA sequence: TGTGCCAGCAGCTTCTGGGGGCCATCGAACACTGAAGCTTTCTTT.

This rearrangement joins TRBV4-3 to TRBJ1-5; D not certain. V lost 2 bases, J lost 5 bases, and 7 bases lay in between. Looked up from germline, CDR1 is LGHNA and CDR2 is YSLEER. The CDR3 contains 13 residues. CDR3 loop: CASSQYLDQPQHF. The CDR3 DNA reads as TGCGCCAGCAGCCAATACCTTGATCAGCCCCAGCATTTT.

The chain joins TRBV6-5 to TRBJ2-2; D gene unclear. This CDR3 has 13 amino acids. Germline CDR1 is MNHEY and CDR2 is SVGAGI. V was cut by 6 bases and J by 0 bases, with 5 bases left in between. Here the CDR3 reads CASRGPNTGELFF. The CDR3 DNA follows: TGTGCCAGCAGGGGCCCGAACACCGGGGAGCTGTTTTTT.

The chain combines TRBV2 with TRBJ1-4, with 9 bases aligning to TRBD1. The CDR3 runs 13 residues. Germline V CDR1 and CDR2: SNHLY, FYNNEI. V lost 1 base and J lost 10; bases outside the gene matches: 1. CDR3 coding DNA: TGTGCCAGCAGTGAAGACAGGGGGCGAAAACTGTTTTTT. It specifies CASSEDRGRKLFF.

The V and J genes are TRBV7-9 and TRBJ2-1; no clear D gene. V lost 5 bases to trimming and J lost 5 bases, with 10 bases between them. CDR3 size: 13 residues. Germline CDR1 is SEHNR and CDR2 is FQNEAQ (reference sequence). The CDR3 nucleotides are TGTGCCAGCAGCCTACTGGCGCACAATGAGCAGTTCTTC. Its translation is CASSLLAHNEQFF. Full variable domain (missing parts from reference TRBV7-9 and TRBJ2-1): DTGVSQNPRHKITKRGQNVTFRCDPISEHNRLYWYRQTLGQGPEFLTYFQNEAQLEKSRLLSDRFSAERPKGSFSTLEIQRTEQGDSAMYLCASSLLAHNEQFFGPGTRLTVL.

The chain carries TRBV7-9 and TRBJ1-4, with a possible D match to TRBD1 (6 bases). The CDR3 extends over 13 amino acids. The V end was cut by 5 bases, the J end by 8 bases, with 12 bases between. Per the germline V gene, CDR1 is SEHNR and CDR2 is FQNEAQ (reference sequence). The CDR3 DNA follows: TGTGCCAGCAGCCTATATACAGGGGAAAAACTGTTTTTT. Its protein product is CASSLYTGEKLFF.

This clone showed up just once. One end of the junction is discordant with germline, which a read error may explain. J is TRBJ2-7 and V is TRBV11-1; D is possibly TRBD1 or TRBD2 (5 bases each). The CDR3 has 14 amino acids. CDR1 is SGHAT and CDR2 is FQDESV in the germline V gene (reference sequence). The CDR3 loop is CASSGRDVFGEQHF. The CDR3, as DNA: TGTGCCAGCAGCGGCCGGGACGTGTTCGGGGAGCAGCACTTC.

The CDR3 DNA reads TGTGCCAGCAGTGAAGGTCGGATTTCTAGCACAGATACGCAGTATTTT. Residues: CASSEGRISSTDTQYF. V usage is TRBV2 and J usage is TRBJ2-3; D is unresolved. The CDR3 extends over 16 amino acids. Trimming removed 1 base from V and 0 bases from J, with 11 bases in between. Germline values: CDR1 SNHLY, CDR2 FYNNEI.

This chain connects TRBV6-5 to TRBJ2-1; D is uncertain. Germline V gene data show CDR1 as MNHEY and CDR2 as SVGAGI. CDR3 length equals 14 residues. V lost 2 bases and J 4 bases, leaving 9 bases between the germline ends. The CDR3 protein is CASSYRPPYNEQFF. CDR3 nucleotides: TGTGCCAGCAGTTACCGGCCACCTTACAATGAGCAGTTCTTC.

This chain joins TRBV15 and TRBJ2-7, with 9 nucleotides matching TRBD2. The J segment lost 6 bases and the V segment lost 0 bases, leaving 6 bases of the junction unmatched. Germline-derived CDR1 and CDR2 are LNHNV and YYDKDF (reference sequence). CDR3 length: 15 amino acids. CDR3 loop: CATSRDGRGGSEQYF. The CDR3 nucleotides read TGTGCCACCAGCAGAGATGGGCGGGGGGGGTCCGAGCAGTACTTC.

V and J are TRBV4-2 and TRBJ2-3; 12 nucleotides match TRBD2. Per the germline V gene, CDR1 is LGHNA and CDR2 is YNFKEQ. The V gene end was trimmed by 0 bases and the J gene end by 5 bases; junction bases not matched to a gene: 6. The CDR3 has 17 residues. The CDR3: CASSQDASGGAGDTQYF. The CDR3 DNA reads TGTGCCAGCAGCCAAGACGCTAGCGGGGGGGCGGGAGATACGCAGTATTTT.

The CDR3: CASSEWAQETQYF. CDR3 DNA: TGTGCCAGCAGTGAATGGGCCCAAGAGACCCAGTACTTC. The rearrangement uses TRBV2 and TRBJ2-5; D unclear. V lost 2 bases, J lost 1 base, and 5 bases lay in between. Germline assignment: CDR1 SNHLY and CDR2 FYNNEI. The CDR3 contains 13 residues.

The chain joins TRBV5-1 to TRBJ2-7; D is unresolved. Between the trimmed V and J ends, which lost 4 bases and 3 bases, there was a span of 11 bases. Germline lookup yields CDR1 SGHRS and CDR2 YFSETQ. The CDR3 length is 13 residues. The CDR3 here is CASSKPSSYEQYF. The CDR3, as DNA: TGCGCCAGCAGCAAACCCTCAAGCTACGAGCAGTACTTC.

The V call is TRBV4-1, the J call TRBJ2-2; 7 nucleotides align to TRBD1. With 1 base clipped from V and 6 bases from J, the junction kept 5 bases outside the gene matches. CDR3 size: 15 residues. The germline V gene has CDR1 MGHRA and CDR2 YSYEKL. The CDR3 here is CASSQGSQGSGELFF. The CDR3 DNA follows: TGCGCCAGCAGCCAAGGGTCACAGGGGTCCGGGGAGCTGTTTTTT.

This chain joins TRBV29-1 and TRBJ2-5; 8 positions agree with TRBD2. Germline CDR1 and CDR2: SQVTM and ANQGSEA. Trimming removed 6 bases from V and 5 bases from J; junction bases left unmatched: 8. The CDR3 is made up of 13 amino acids. CDR3 coding DNA: TGCAGCGTAGTCGGGGGGGCTTCGGAGACCCAGTACTTC. Protein sequence: CSVVGGASETQYF. Drawing the rest from reference TRBV29-1 and TRBJ2-5, the complete variable domain is SAVISQKPSRDICQRGTSLTIQCQVDSQVTMMFWYRQQPGQSLTLIATANQGSEATYESGFVIDKFPISRPNLTFSTLTVSNMSPEDSSIYLCSVVGGASETQYFGPGTRLLVL.

The genes are TRBV19 and TRBJ2-1; D is unresolved. The V gene lost 3 bases and the J gene lost 4 bases, with 7 bases spanning the gap. The germline V gene has CDR1 LNHDA and CDR2 SQIVND (reference sequence). The CDR3 is 13 residues long. DNA of the CDR3: TGTGCCAGTAGTATTGGCTTTTACAATGAGCAGTTCTTC. It yields the protein CASSIGFYNEQFF.

The rearrangement uses TRBV10-1 and TRBJ2-1, with D uncertain. This CDR3 has 15 amino acids. Germline values: CDR1 WNHNN, CDR2 SYGVQD (reference sequence). V dropped 2 bases and J dropped 4 bases, with 12 bases sitting between them. The CDR3 DNA sequence: TGCGCCAGCAGTGAGGCGGCAGGAAATTACAATGAGCAGTTCTTC. Its translation is CASSEAAGNYNEQFF.